The 27 T cell receptor beta chains below come from one sample, sequenced in a study of radiotherapy plus CTLA-4 blockade in lung cancer. TCRdb keeps only in-frame clones here, not all; method: immunoSEQ multiplex PCR. This sample yields 35,000 to 50,000 clones, of which 73% are seen a single time; 3.5% belongs to the top ten. Material: peripheral blood, obtained from a patient treated with radiotherapy plus ipilimumab. The receptor set was obtained from a human donor with non-small cell lung cancer who had a complete response to radiotherapy plus ipilimumab.

The chain couples TRBV11-3 to TRBJ2-1, with 7 positions matching TRBD2. The germline CDR1 and CDR2 sequences are SGHNT and YENEEA. This CDR3 is built from 13 residues. V trimming: 3 bases; J trimming: 5 bases; junction bases outside the gene matches: 1. The CDR3 reads CASSFREDNEQFF. The CDR3 DNA reads TGTGCCAGCAGCTTCCGGGAGGACAATGAGCAGTTCTTC.

V usage is TRBV6-5 and J usage is TRBJ2-7; 7 bases agree with TRBD2. CDR1 MNHEY and CDR2 SVGAGI come from the germline V gene. Losses at the gene ends were 2 bases for V and 4 bases for J; bases not matched to a gene: 11. CDR3 length: 16 amino acids. The DNA for the CDR3 is TGTGCCAGCAGTTACGATCCTTCCGGGACTACTTACGAGCAGTACTTC. Amino acids: CASSYDPSGTTYEQYF.

This clone was counted only a few times. The gene calls are TRBV28 and TRBJ2-7; unclear D gene. This CDR3 spans 11 amino acids. Trimming took 5 bases from V and 3 from J, leaving 5 bases between them. Germline V gene sequence: CDR1 MDHEN, CDR2 SYDVKM. CDR3 sequence (DNA): TGTGCCAGCAGTATAAACTACGAGCAGTACTTC. It yields the protein CASSINYEQYF.

The chain has TRBV10-2 and TRBJ1-5; no clear D. CDR1 WSHSY and CDR2 SAAADI come from the germline V gene. CDR3 length: 12 residues. Trimming took 8 bases from V and 1 from J, leaving 6 bases between them. CDR3 DNA: TGCGCCAGCGCGCCCAGCAATCAGCCCCAGCATTTT. This translates into CASAPSNQPQHF.

This clone was seen just once. The chain joins TRBV4-1 to TRBJ2-5; TRBD1 agrees at 8 bases. Judging by the DNA end, TRBJ2-7 fits better; the J call may be wrong. The germline gives CDR1 MGHRA, CDR2 YSYEKL. This CDR3 contains 16 residues. The CDR3: CASSQSLTGAVYEQYF. The CDR3 coding sequence is TGCGCCAGCAGCCAATCTTTGACAGGGGCGGTCTACGAGCAGTACTTC.

J is TRBJ2-5 and V is TRBV20-1; tentatively, D is TRBD1 (5 bases). The CDR3 contains 11 residues. Between the trimmed V and J ends, which lost 7 bases and 5 bases, there was a span of 11 bases. CDR1 is DFQATT and CDR2 is SNEGSKA in the germline V gene (reference sequence). CDR3 in amino acids: CSVGDWETQYF. The CDR3 DNA is TGCAGTGTAGGGGATTGGGAGACCCAGTACTTC.

V and J are TRBV27 and TRBJ2-7; TRBD2 aligns across 9 bases. V was clipped by 8 bases and J by 10 bases; unmatched bases: 12. There are 13 residues in the CDR3. Germline lookup yields CDR1 MNHEY and CDR2 SMNVEV (reference sequence). Here the CDR3 reads CASFRWREGVQYF. CDR3 coding DNA: TGTGCCAGCTTTCGCTGGCGGGAGGGTGTCCAGTACTTC.

This chain uses TRBV6-1 with TRBJ1-5, with 7 positions matching TRBD1. V shed 4 bases and J 0 bases; nucleotides not matched to a gene: 9. Germline CDR1 and CDR2: MNHNS and SASEGT. The CDR3 is 17 residues long. The CDR3 coding sequence is TGTGCCAGCAGTGGGCAGGGGGTGGTACATAGCAATCAGCCCCAGCATTTT. Translating gives CASSGQGVVHSNQPQHF.

V is TRBV6-6 and J is TRBJ2-7, with TRBD2 matching over 7 bases. Germline CDR1 is MNHNY and CDR2 is SVGAGI (reference sequence). The CDR3 contains 14 residues. Unmatched junction bases numbered 9, after V lost 7 bases and J lost 3 bases. For the CDR3, the DNA is TGTGCCAGCACCCCTGGGAGGGGCTACTACGAGCAGTACTTC. Amino acid sequence: CASTPGRGYYEQYF.

This clone was observed a single time. CDR3 DNA sequence: TGTGCCAGCAGTCCCATCGCGGGGGGCAGCACAGATACGCAGTATTTT. Translating it yields CASSPIAGGSTDTQYF. The chain is built from TRBV6-4 and TRBJ2-3; TRBD2 matches at 8 bases. The germline V gene encodes CDR1 MRHNA and CDR2 SNTAGT. This CDR3 has 16 amino acids. Trimming took 5 bases from V and 0 from J; bases not matched to a gene: 7.

The chain links TRBV6-1 to TRBJ2-1, with TRBD1 matching over 9 bases. Trimming removed 0 bases from V and 5 bases from J; junction bases left unmatched: 5. CDR1 and CDR2 from the germline V gene are MNHNS and SASEGT. There are 16 residues in the CDR3. The CDR3 DNA sequence: TGTGCCAGCAGTGAAGCGGGGACAGGGCTCCACAATGAGCAGTTCTTC. It is translated as CASSEAGTGLHNEQFF.

This sequence joins TRBV2 and TRBJ1-2; 7 nucleotides line up with TRBD1. Trimming at V came to 9 bases and at J to 7 bases, leaving 14 bases not matched to a gene. From germline, CDR1 is SNHLY and CDR2 FYNNEI. This CDR3 has 14 residues. Written as DNA, the CDR3 is TGTGCCAGAACGAAAAGACAGGGTCTACCTGGCTACACCTTC. Translating it yields CARTKRQGLPGYTF.

The rearrangement joins TRBV6-6 to TRBJ1-1; 7 bases are shared with TRBD1. CDR3 length: 14 amino acids. Per the germline V gene, CDR1 is MNHNY and CDR2 is SVGAGI (reference sequence). The V and J ends lost 5 bases and 4 bases, in that order; junction bases with no gene match: 7. CDR3 in amino acids: CASSTEQGRTEAFF. The CDR3 coding sequence is TGTGCCAGCAGTACCGAACAGGGGCGCACTGAAGCTTTCTTT.

The CDR3: CASSRTGETEAFF. DNA of the CDR3: TGCGCCAGCAGCCGTACAGGGGAAACTGAAGCTTTCTTT. J is TRBJ1-1 and V is TRBV4-1; 7 bases match TRBD1. Per germline, CDR1 MGHRA and CDR2 YSYEKL. The CDR3 covers 13 residues. J was trimmed by 5 bases and V by 4 bases; bases with no gene match: 4.

The chain carries TRBV5-4 and TRBJ2-1, with D perhaps matching TRBD2 (6 bases). Between the trimmed V and J ends, which lost 0 bases and 5 bases, there was a span of 12 bases. The CDR3 sequence is 15 residues long. The germline V gene has CDR1 SGHNT and CDR2 YYREEE (reference sequence). CDR3 amino acids: CASSLDPSANNEQFF. The CDR3 nucleotides read TGTGCCAGCAGCTTGGATCCTAGCGCGAACAATGAGCAGTTCTTC.

This clone occurred a few times. The gene calls are TRBV18 and TRBJ2-7; 10 bases line up with TRBD1. The CDR3 contains 15 residues. The germline CDR1 and CDR2 sequences are KGHSH and LQKENI. V dropped 6 bases and J dropped 4; count of bases not matched to a gene: 9. The CDR3 bases are TGTGCCAGCTCGATTCTGGGGACAGGGGAATACGAGCAGTACTTC. It translates to CASSILGTGEYEQYF.

The chain combines TRBV28 with TRBJ2-7; D ambiguous. The germline V and J ends were trimmed by 3 bases and 4 bases, with 13 bases remaining between them. CDR3 size: 14 residues. The germline V gene has CDR1 MDHEN and CDR2 SYDVKM. The CDR3 sequence is CASSFLQPMYEQYF. Here the CDR3 DNA reads TGTGCCAGCAGTTTCTTACAGCCGATGTACGAGCAGTACTTC.

The J gene is TRBJ2-5, the V gene TRBV10-3; 7 nucleotides line up with TRBD2. Germline CDR1 ENHRY, CDR2 SYGVKD. The CDR3 runs 18 residues. Unmatched junction bases numbered 10, after V lost 0 bases and J lost 0 bases. In DNA, the CDR3 is TGTGCCATCAGTGAGTCGGGGGAGGGAGGTATCAACCAAGAGACCCAGTACTTC. It is translated as CAISESGEGGINQETQYF.

This chain uses TRBV4-1 with TRBJ2-6, with 8 positions matching TRBD1. Per the germline V gene, CDR1 is MGHRA and CDR2 is YSYEKL. V dropped 4 bases and J dropped 1; count of bases not matched to a gene: 15. The CDR3 totals 20 residues. CDR3 nucleotide sequence: TGCGCCAGCAGCCCTACCCAACCCAGGGGGCTAGGGTCTGGGGCCAACGTCCTGACTTTC. Residues: CASSPTQPRGLGSGANVLTF.

This clone was found a few times. The chain has TRBV18 and TRBJ1-3; D remains ambiguous. Germline CDR1 reads KGHSH; CDR2 reads LQKENI. Trimming took off 1 base at V and 0 bases at J, with 13 bases between the two ends. This CDR3 spans 17 amino acids. The CDR3 here is CASSPQEGLHSGNTIYF. The CDR3 DNA reads TGTGCCAGCTCACCACAAGAGGGCCTACACTCTGGAAACACCATATATTTT.

This chain links TRBV6-1 with TRBJ2-1; 10 bases are a match to TRBD1. V dropped 5 bases and J dropped 8; count of bases not matched to a gene: 9. The length of the CDR3 is 15 residues. The germline V gene has CDR1 MNHNS and CDR2 SASEGT. CDR3 nucleotide sequence: TGTGCCAGCAGTCGTTTTCTAGGACAGGGGGATGAGCAGTTCTTC. It specifies CASSRFLGQGDEQFF.

The chain has TRBV2 and TRBJ1-6; a weak D match, TRBD1 (5 bases). The CDR3 runs to 15 residues. V was clipped by 4 bases and J by 8 bases, with 15 bases between them. Germline V gene lookup returns CDR1 SNHLY and CDR2 FYNNEI. CDR3 region: CASSGRDRRYSPLHF. As DNA, the CDR3 is TGTGCCAGCAGTGGTCGTGACAGACGTTATTCACCCCTCCACTTT.

This clone was recorded a few times. The J gene is TRBJ2-7, the V gene TRBV4-1; the match to TRBD1 covers 7 bases. This CDR3 has 15 amino acids. J gave up 4 bases and V 3 bases, and 9 bases lay outside the gene matches. CDR1 and CDR2 from the germline V gene are MGHRA and YSYEKL. Here the CDR3 DNA reads TGCGCCAGCAGCCACACCCCGACAGGGTATTACGAGCAGTACTTC. Protein sequence: CASSHTPTGYYEQYF.

This clone was picked up a small number of times. This chain links TRBV6-6 with TRBJ2-7; D perhaps matches TRBD2 (5 bases). The germline V and J ends were trimmed by 5 bases and 0 bases, with 14 bases remaining between them. The germline CDR1 and CDR2 sequences are MNHNY and SVGAGI (reference sequence). The CDR3 contains 15 residues. The CDR3 bases are TGTGCCAGCAGTCCCCTAGCCCAAAGCTCCTACGAGCAGTACTTC. Translating gives CASSPLAQSSYEQYF.

The V and J genes are TRBV28 and TRBJ2-7; tentatively, D is TRBD1 (6 bases). The CDR3 spans 13 residues. V dropped 2 bases and J dropped 2 bases, with 7 bases sitting between them. Germline V gene data show CDR1 as MDHEN and CDR2 as SYDVKM. CDR3 protein: CASSLTGTYEQYF. The CDR3, as DNA: TGTGCCAGCAGTTTAACAGGGACCTACGAGCAGTACTTC.

V and J are TRBV2 and TRBJ2-7; tentative D call: TRBD2 (6 bases). The CDR3 runs to 16 residues. V was pared by 4 bases and J by 2 bases, with 18 bases between. Germline V gives CDR1 SNHLY, CDR2 FYNNEI. The chain's CDR3 is CASSARGDDNPYEQYF. CDR3 DNA: TGTGCCAGCAGTGCCCGCGGGGACGACAATCCCTACGAGCAGTACTTC.

This chain links TRBV7-9 with TRBJ2-3, with 9 nucleotides matching TRBD1. The junction had 6 bases not matched to a gene; V was cut back by 5 bases and J by 0 bases. This CDR3 contains 16 residues. Germline CDR1 and CDR2: SEHNR and FQNEAQ (reference sequence). The CDR3 is CASSAGQGPSTDTQYF. The CDR3 DNA sequence: TGTGCCAGCAGCGCGGGACAGGGCCCTAGCACAGATACGCAGTATTTT. Complete variable domain (other parts from reference TRBV7-9 and TRBJ2-3): DTGVSQNPRHKITKRGQNVTFRCDPISEHNRLYWYRQTLGQGPEFLTYFQNEAQLEKSRLLSDRFSAERPKGSFSTLEIQRTEQGDSAMYLCASSAGQGPSTDTQYFGPGTRLTVL.